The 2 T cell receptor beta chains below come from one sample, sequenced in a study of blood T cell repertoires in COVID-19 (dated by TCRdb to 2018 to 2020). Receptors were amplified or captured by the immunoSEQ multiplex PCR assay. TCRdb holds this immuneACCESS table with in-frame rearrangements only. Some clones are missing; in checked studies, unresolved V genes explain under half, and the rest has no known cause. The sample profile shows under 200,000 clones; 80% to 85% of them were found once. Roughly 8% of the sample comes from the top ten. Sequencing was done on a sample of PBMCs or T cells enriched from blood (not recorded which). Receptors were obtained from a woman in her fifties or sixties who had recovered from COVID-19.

CDR3 loop: CASSPGGGGISGANVLTF. The CDR3, as DNA: TGTGCCAGCAGCCCCGGTGGCGGAGGTATCTCTGGGGCCAACGTCCTGACTTTC. The V gene is TRBV7-2, the J gene TRBJ2-6; possibly TRBD2 for D (5 bases). Trimming pared 5 bases from V and 0 bases from J, leaving 17 bases between. CDR3 length: 18 amino acids. Per the germline V gene, CDR1 is SGHTA and CDR2 is FQGNSA.

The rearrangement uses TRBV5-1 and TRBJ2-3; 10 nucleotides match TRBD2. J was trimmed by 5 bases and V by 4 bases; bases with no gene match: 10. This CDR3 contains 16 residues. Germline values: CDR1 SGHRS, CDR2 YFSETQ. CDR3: CASSTSGGALLDTQYF. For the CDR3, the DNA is TGCGCCAGCAGCACCAGCGGGGGGGCCTTGTTAGATACGCAGTATTTT.